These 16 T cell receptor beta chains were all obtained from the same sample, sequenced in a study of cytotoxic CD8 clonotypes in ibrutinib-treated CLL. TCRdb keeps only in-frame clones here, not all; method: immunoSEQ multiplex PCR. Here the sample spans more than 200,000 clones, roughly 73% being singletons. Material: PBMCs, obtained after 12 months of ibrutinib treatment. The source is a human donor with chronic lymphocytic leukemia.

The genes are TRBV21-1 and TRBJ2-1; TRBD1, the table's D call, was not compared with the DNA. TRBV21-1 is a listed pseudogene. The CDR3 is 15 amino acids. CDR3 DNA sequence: TGTGCCAGCAAAAGGGGAGGCCAGGGGGACAGTGAGCAGTTCTTC. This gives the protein CASKRGGQGDSEQFF.

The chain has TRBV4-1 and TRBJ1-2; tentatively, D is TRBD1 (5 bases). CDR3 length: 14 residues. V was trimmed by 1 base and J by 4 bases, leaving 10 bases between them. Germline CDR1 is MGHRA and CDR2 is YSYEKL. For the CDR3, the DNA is TGCGCCAGCAGCCAAGGGGGCCTCATCTATGGCTACACCTTC. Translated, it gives CASSQGGLIYGYTF.

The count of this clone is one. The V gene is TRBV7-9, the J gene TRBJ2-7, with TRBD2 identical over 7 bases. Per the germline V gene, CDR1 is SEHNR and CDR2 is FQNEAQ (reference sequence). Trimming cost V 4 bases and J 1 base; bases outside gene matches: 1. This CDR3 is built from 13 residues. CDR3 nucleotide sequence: TGTGCCAGCAGCTCTAGCGGATCCTACGAGCAGTACTTC. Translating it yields CASSSSGSYEQYF.

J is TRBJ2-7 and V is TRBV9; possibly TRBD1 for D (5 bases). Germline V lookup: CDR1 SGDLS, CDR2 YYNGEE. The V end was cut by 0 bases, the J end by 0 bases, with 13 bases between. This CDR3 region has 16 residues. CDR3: CASSVGRTSNSYEQYF. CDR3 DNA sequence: TGTGCCAGCAGCGTAGGTAGGACATCGAACTCCTACGAGCAGTACTTC.

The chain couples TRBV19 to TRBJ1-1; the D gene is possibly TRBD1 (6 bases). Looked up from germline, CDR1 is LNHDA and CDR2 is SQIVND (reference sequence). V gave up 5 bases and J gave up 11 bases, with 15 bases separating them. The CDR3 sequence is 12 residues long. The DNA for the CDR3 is TGTGCCAGTAGTCTCGACAGGCGGATGGCTTTCTTT. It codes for CASSLDRRMAFF.

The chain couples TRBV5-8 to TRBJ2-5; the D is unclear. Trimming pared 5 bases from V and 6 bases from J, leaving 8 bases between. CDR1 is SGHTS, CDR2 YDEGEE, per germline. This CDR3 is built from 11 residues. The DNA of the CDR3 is TGTGCCAGCAGAATAGAAAAGACCCAGTACTTC. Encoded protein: CASRIEKTQYF.

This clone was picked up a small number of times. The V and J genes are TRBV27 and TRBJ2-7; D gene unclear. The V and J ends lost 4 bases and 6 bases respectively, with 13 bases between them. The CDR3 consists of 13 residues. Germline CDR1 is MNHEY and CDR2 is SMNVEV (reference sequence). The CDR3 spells CASSSPPASEQYF. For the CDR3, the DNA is TGTGCCAGCAGTTCCCCCCCAGCATCCGAGCAGTACTTC.

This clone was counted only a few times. As DNA, the CDR3 is TGTGCCAGCAGTATGCCTAACTATGGCTACACCTTC. This translates into CASSMPNYGYTF. The chain has TRBV6-5 and TRBJ1-2; no clear D. Germline values: CDR1 MNHEY, CDR2 SVGAGI. V lost 5 bases and J 0 bases, leaving 4 bases between the germline ends. The CDR3 sequence is 12 residues long.

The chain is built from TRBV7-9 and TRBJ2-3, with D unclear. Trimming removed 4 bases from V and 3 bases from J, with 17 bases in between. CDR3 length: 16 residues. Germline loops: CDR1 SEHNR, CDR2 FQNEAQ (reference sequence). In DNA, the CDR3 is TGTGCCAGCAGCTCCAAACCGGGCGGCCTTACAGATACGCAGTATTTT. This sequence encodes CASSSKPGGLTDTQYF.

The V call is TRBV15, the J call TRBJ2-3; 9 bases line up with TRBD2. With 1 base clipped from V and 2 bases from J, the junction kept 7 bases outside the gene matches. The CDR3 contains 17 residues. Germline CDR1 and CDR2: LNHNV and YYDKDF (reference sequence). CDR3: CATSRVSASGATDTQYF. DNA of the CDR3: TGTGCCACCAGCAGAGTTTCGGCTAGCGGGGCCACAGATACGCAGTATTTT.

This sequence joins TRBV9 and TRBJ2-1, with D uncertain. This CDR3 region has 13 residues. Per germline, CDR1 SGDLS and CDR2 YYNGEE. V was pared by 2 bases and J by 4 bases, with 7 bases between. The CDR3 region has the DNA TGTGCCAGCAGCGTTTTGGGATACAATGAGCAGTTCTTC. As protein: CASSVLGYNEQFF.

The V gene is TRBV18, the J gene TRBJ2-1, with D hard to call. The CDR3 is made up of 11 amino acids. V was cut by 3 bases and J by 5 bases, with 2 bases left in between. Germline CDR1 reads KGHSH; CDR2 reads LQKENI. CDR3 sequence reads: CASSPNNEQFF. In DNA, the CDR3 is TGTGCCAGCTCACCGAACAATGAGCAGTTCTTC.

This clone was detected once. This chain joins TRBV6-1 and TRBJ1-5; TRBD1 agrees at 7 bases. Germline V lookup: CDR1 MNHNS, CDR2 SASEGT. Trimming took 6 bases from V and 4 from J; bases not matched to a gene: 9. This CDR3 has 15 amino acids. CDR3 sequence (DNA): TGTGCCAGCAGCGCCCCGGGACAGACGAATCAGCCCCAGCATTTT. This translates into CASSAPGQTNQPQHF.

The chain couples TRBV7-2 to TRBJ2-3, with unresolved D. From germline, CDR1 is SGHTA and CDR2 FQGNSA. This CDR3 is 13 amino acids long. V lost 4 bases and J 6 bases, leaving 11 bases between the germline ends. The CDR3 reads CASSSKPRDTQYF. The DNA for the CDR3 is TGTGCCAGCAGCTCTAAACCTAGGGATACGCAGTATTTT.

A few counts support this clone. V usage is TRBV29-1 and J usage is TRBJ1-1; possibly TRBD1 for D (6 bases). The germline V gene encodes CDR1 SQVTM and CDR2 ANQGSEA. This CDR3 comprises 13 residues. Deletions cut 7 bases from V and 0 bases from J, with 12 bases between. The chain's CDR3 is CSARGQMNTEAFF. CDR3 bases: TGCAGCGCAAGAGGACAGATGAACACTGAAGCTTTCTTT.

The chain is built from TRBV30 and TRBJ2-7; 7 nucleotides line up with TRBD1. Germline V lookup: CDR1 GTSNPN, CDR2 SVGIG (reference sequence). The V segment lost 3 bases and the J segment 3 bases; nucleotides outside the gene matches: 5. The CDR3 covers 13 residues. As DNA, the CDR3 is TGTGCCTGGAGCAGGGGGTCTAGCTACGAGCAGTACTTC. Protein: CAWSRGSSYEQYF.